This TCR beta chain was documented in a study of early T cells in non-severe SARS-CoV-2 infection. Study details: Unsorted whole blood bulk RNA was sequenced, with unpaired chains.

Study conclusions and caveats: VDJdb matches were skewed toward anti-spike CD8 T cell responses.

This CDR3 spans 16 amino acids. V was pared by 6 bases and J by 0 bases, with 16 bases between. This clonotype appeared many times. The antigen remains unidentified. Unique molecular identifiers were affixed to single, distinct cDNA molecules. TCRdb analysed the 5' RACE reads with MiXCR anew, one entry per CDR3 protein. The sample consists of 55,000 to 70,000 distinct CDR3 sequences, roughly 10% of them appearing once. This sequence was found in an adult who was a healthcare worker with PCR-confirmed SARS-CoV-2 infection or an uninfected control (not recorded which). The chain joins TRBV12-3 or TRBV12-4 to TRBJ2-3; perhaps TRBD1 as D (6 bases). Sequencing was done on a sample of whole blood. CDR3 protein: CASSPTLGGSTDTQYF. The CDR3 nucleotides read TGTGCCAGCAGCCCTACTCTAGGGGGTAGCACAGATACGCAGTATTTT.